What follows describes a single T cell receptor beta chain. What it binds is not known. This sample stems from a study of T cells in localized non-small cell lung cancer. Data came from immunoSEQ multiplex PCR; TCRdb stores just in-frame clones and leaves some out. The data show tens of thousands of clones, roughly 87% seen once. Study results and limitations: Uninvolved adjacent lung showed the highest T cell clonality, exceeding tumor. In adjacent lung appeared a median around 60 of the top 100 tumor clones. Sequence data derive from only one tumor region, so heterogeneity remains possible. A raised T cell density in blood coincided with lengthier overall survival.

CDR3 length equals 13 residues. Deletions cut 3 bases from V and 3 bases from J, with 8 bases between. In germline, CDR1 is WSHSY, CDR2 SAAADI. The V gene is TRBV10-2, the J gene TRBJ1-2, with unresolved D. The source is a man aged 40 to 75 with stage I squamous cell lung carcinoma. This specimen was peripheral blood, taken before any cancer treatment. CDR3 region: CASSDGRDYGYTF. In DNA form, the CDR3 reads TGCGCCAGCAGTGACGGGAGGGACTATGGCTACACCTTC.